One sample yielded the 26 T cell receptor beta chains listed below, sequenced in a study of CD8 T cells in Susac syndrome. When the RNA was reverse transcribed, random hexamers were used with an input of roughly 0.45 to 1 ug. TCRdb ran MiXCR on the immunoSEQ multiplex PCR reads and lists one entry per CDR3 protein. The sample has 75,000 to 100,000 distinct CDR3 sequences, 90% to 95% seen once. Input material: CD8+ T cells from PBMCs. Source of these receptors: a human donor in good health.

V usage is TRBV19 and J usage is TRBJ2-1; D unresolved. This CDR3 contains 12 residues. CDR1 and CDR2 from the germline V gene are LNHDA and SQIVND (reference sequence). Trimming left V 4 bases short and J 8 bases short, with 9 bases between. The CDR3 spells CASSRRADEQFF. The CDR3 region has the DNA TGTGCCAGTAGTAGAAGGGCCGATGAGCAGTTCTTC.

The V call is TRBV7-2, the J call TRBJ2-1, with D unclear. This CDR3 is built from 12 residues. Germline loops: CDR1 SGHTA, CDR2 FQGNSA. V dropped 1 base and J dropped 5 bases, with 3 bases sitting between them. The CDR3 loop reads CASSLDHNEQFF. The CDR3 bases are TGTGCCAGCAGCTTAGATCACAATGAGCAGTTCTTC.

The gene calls are TRBV30 and TRBJ2-1, with TRBD1 matching 9 bases. Germline CDR1 GTSNPN, CDR2 SVGIG (reference sequence). V lost 2 bases, J lost 8 bases, and 7 bases stayed unmatched. The CDR3 has 14 amino acids. CDR3 region: CAWSTGTGTYEQFF. CDR3 in DNA: TGTGCCTGGAGTACCGGGACAGGGACCTATGAGCAGTTCTTC.

The rearrangement uses TRBV12-3 or TRBV12-4 and TRBJ2-3; D may be TRBD2 (7 bases). V was cut by 7 bases and J by 2 bases, with 13 bases left in between. This CDR3 has 14 residues. The CDR3 region has the DNA TGTGCCAGCATCCGGGGGGCCCTCACAGATACGCAGTATTTT. It encodes CASIRGALTDTQYF.

This chain links TRBV7-9 with TRBJ2-1, with D perhaps assigned TRBD1 or TRBD2 (6 bases each). V was cut by 8 bases and J by 10 bases, with 18 bases left in between. The length of the CDR3 is 13 residues. Germline CDR1 and CDR2: SEHNR and FQNEAQ (reference sequence). CDR3 sequence (DNA): TGTGCCAGCCACAACGTAGGGGGGCGGGAGCAGTTCTTC. Translated, it gives CASHNVGGREQFF.

In DNA, the CDR3 is TGTGCCAGCAGCTTAGCGGGAGGGCGAGATAATGAGCAGTTCTTC. It codes for CASSLAGGRDNEQFF. V is TRBV7-8 and J is TRBJ2-1; 7 nucleotides align to TRBD2. Germline lookup yields CDR1 SGHVS and CDR2 FQNEAQ. The V segment lost 0 bases and the J segment 7 bases; nucleotides outside the gene matches: 6. CDR3 length: 15 amino acids.

V is TRBV24-1 and J is TRBJ2-2, with D possibly matching TRBD2 (6 bases). The V gene lost 1 base and the J gene lost 5 bases, with 7 bases spanning the gap. Germline V gene sequence: CDR1 KGHDR, CDR2 SFDVKD. The CDR3 covers 14 residues. The CDR3 DNA reads TGTGCCACCAGTGATTTCGGGGGTACCGGGGAGCTGTTTTTT. It translates to CATSDFGGTGELFF.

The chain carries TRBV9 and TRBJ1-2, with D perhaps matching TRBD1 (5 bases). V was pared by 0 bases and J by 6 bases, with 12 bases between. Germline V lookup: CDR1 SGDLS, CDR2 YYNGEE. The CDR3 covers 14 residues. The CDR3 reads CASSVGARGDGYTF. The DNA of the CDR3 is TGTGCCAGCAGCGTAGGGGCACGGGGGGATGGCTACACCTTC. Filled out from reference TRBV9 and TRBJ1-2, the complete variable domain reads DSGVTQTPKHLITATGQRVTLRCSPRSGDLSVYWYQQSLDQGLQFLIQYYNGEERAKGNILERFSAQQFPDLHSELNLSSLELGDSALYFCASSVGARGDGYTFGSGTRLTVV.

The chain recombines TRBV7-9 with TRBJ1-5; D is unresolved. Trimming took 5 bases from V and 0 from J, leaving 2 bases between them. CDR3 length equals 12 residues. CDR1 is SEHNR and CDR2 is FQNEAQ in the germline V gene (reference sequence). CDR3 DNA sequence: TGTGCCAGCAGCCATAGCAATCAGCCCCAGCATTTT. It translates to CASSHSNQPQHF.

V gene TRBV2 combines with J gene TRBJ2-7, with D perhaps being TRBD1 or TRBD2 (5 bases each). The CDR3 loop spans 13 amino acids. Germline V gene lookup returns CDR1 SNHLY and CDR2 FYNNEI. The V end lost 8 bases, the J end lost 3 bases, and 14 bases lay between the germline ends. The CDR3 reads CASPRLRGYEQYF. Written as DNA, the CDR3 is TGTGCCAGCCCAAGGTTGAGGGGCTACGAGCAGTACTTC. Combining the CDR3 with reference TRBV2 and TRBJ2-7 gives the whole variable domain EPEVTQTPSHQVTQMGQEVILRCVPISNHLYFYWYRQILGQKVEFLVSFYNNEISEKSEIFDDQFSVERPDGSNFTLKIRSTKLEDSAMYFCASPRLRGYEQYFGPGTRLTVT.

The rearrangement joins TRBV7-9 to TRBJ1-5; 7 positions agree with TRBD1. This CDR3 contains 16 residues. With V trimmed by 2 bases and J by 2 bases, 6 bases remained unmatched. CDR1 is SEHNR and CDR2 is FQNEAQ in the germline V gene (reference sequence). The CDR3, as DNA: TGTGCCAGCAGCTTATCACCTCAGGGGGGCAATCAGCCCCAGCATTTT. This sequence encodes CASSLSPQGGNQPQHF.

The chain has TRBV7-2 and TRBJ2-5, with TRBD1 matching over 7 bases. This CDR3 has 15 residues. Germline V gene lookup returns CDR1 SGHTA and CDR2 FQGNSA. The V and J ends lost 5 bases and 9 bases, in that order; junction bases with no gene match: 15. DNA for the CDR3: TGTGCCAGCAGCCAAATTAGGGGGCCAAGTCGGGCCCAGTACTTC. This gives the protein CASSQIRGPSRAQYF. Together with reference TRBV7-2 and TRBJ2-5, the CDR3 gives the full variable domain: GAGVSQSPSNKVTEKGKDVELRCDPISGHTALYWYRQSLGQGLEFLIYFQGNSAPDKSGLPSDRFSAERTGGSVSTLTIQRTQQEDSAVYLCASSQIRGPSRAQYFGPGTRLLVL.

The CDR3 sequence is CATSRDETVSNQPQHF. Written as DNA, the CDR3 is TGTGCCACCAGCAGAGACGAGACAGTTAGCAATCAGCCCCAGCATTTT. V is TRBV15 and J is TRBJ1-5; possible D gene TRBD1, 5 bases. Trimming pared 0 bases from V and 0 bases from J, leaving 9 bases between. CDR1 LNHNV and CDR2 YYDKDF come from the germline V gene (reference sequence). The length of the CDR3 is 16 residues.

Only a few counts were recorded for this clonotype. The J gene is TRBJ2-3, the V gene TRBV27; 9 nucleotides agree with TRBD1. After removal of 2 bases from V and 2 bases from J, the junction contained 2 bases not matched to a gene. The germline V gene encodes CDR1 MNHEY and CDR2 SMNVEV (reference sequence). The length of the CDR3 is 15 residues. Written as DNA, the CDR3 is TGTGCCAGCAGTTTAGGACAGGGGCACACAGATACGCAGTATTTT. Its protein is CASSLGQGHTDTQYF.

In DNA form, the CDR3 reads TGTGCCAGCAGCCAAGAGTGGGCCGGGGAGCTGTTTTTT. This gives the protein CASSQEWAGELFF. The J gene is TRBJ2-2, the V gene TRBV3-1; D is unclear. This CDR3 has 13 amino acids. V dropped 0 bases and J dropped 6 bases, with 5 bases sitting between them. Germline loops: CDR1 LGHDT, CDR2 YNNKEL (reference sequence).

V and J are TRBV4-1 and TRBJ2-7, with D possibly matching TRBD1 (6 bases). CDR3 size: 15 residues. Germline V gives CDR1 MGHRA, CDR2 YSYEKL. Trimming shortened V by 5 bases and J by 0 bases, and 14 bases separated the two germline ends. For the CDR3, the DNA is TGCGCCAGCAGCAACGAGAGGGGGAGCTCCTACGAGCAGTACTTC. The encoded protein is CASSNERGSSYEQYF.

The gene calls are TRBV6-5 and TRBJ2-1, with D possibly TRBD2 on 5 matching bases. CDR3 length: 15 amino acids. V was clipped by 4 bases and J by 7 bases, with 17 bases between them. Per the germline V gene, CDR1 is MNHEY and CDR2 is SVGAGI. DNA for the CDR3: TGTGCCAGCAGTTTCAATAGCGCCCACGTGAATGAGCAGTTCTTC. Protein: CASSFNSAHVNEQFF.

This chain joins TRBV6-5 and TRBJ1-1, with 9 positions matching TRBD1. Germline CDR1 and CDR2: MNHEY and SVGAGI. Trimming at V came to 5 bases and at J to 4 bases, leaving 8 bases not matched to a gene. The CDR3 extends over 15 amino acids. The CDR3 DNA reads as TGTGCCAGCAGTCCCCTGGGACAGGGCGGCACTGAAGCTTTCTTT. It yields the protein CASSPLGQGGTEAFF.

The rearrangement uses TRBV29-1 and TRBJ2-1; D is unresolved. There are 14 residues in the CDR3. Germline V lookup: CDR1 SQVTM, CDR2 ANQGSEA. V lost 7 bases and J 0 bases, leaving 13 bases between the germline ends. In nucleotides, the CDR3 is TGCAGCGGCGAATCCCCGAGCTCCTACAATGAGCAGTTCTTC. Protein product: CSGESPSSYNEQFF.

V and J are TRBV7-9 and TRBJ1-2; D remains ambiguous. V lost 3 bases to trimming and J lost 5 bases, with 7 bases between them. The CDR3 is made up of 12 amino acids. Germline V gene data show CDR1 as SEHNR and CDR2 as FQNEAQ (reference sequence). The CDR3 DNA is TGTGCCAGCAGCTTCGCAAGTTATGGCTACACCTTC. This sequence encodes CASSFASYGYTF.

V usage is TRBV24-1 and J usage is TRBJ1-2, with D perhaps TRBD1 (5 bases). The germline V gene has CDR1 KGHDR and CDR2 SFDVKD. Trimming left V 5 bases short and J 4 bases short, with 10 bases between. The CDR3 is made up of 13 amino acids. CDR3 coding DNA: TGTGCCACCAGTGTAGGAAGGGGCTATGGCTACACCTTC. It translates to CATSVGRGYGYTF.

The gene calls are TRBV2 and TRBJ1-6; a weak D match, TRBD1 (5 bases). V was clipped by 5 bases and J by 7 bases, with 12 bases between them. Germline lookup yields CDR1 SNHLY and CDR2 FYNNEI. CDR3 size: 14 residues. The CDR3 spells CASSSGYLNSPLHF. In DNA form, the CDR3 reads TGTGCCAGCAGTTCAGGGTATCTGAATTCACCCCTCCACTTT. Complete variable domain (other parts from reference TRBV2 and TRBJ1-6): EPEVTQTPSHQVTQMGQEVILRCVPISNHLYFYWYRQILGQKVEFLVSFYNNEISEKSEIFDDQFSVERPDGSNFTLKIRSTKLEDSAMYFCASSSGYLNSPLHFGNGTRLTVT.

The V and J genes are TRBV29-1 and TRBJ1-1, with D unresolved. Germline CDR1 and CDR2: SQVTM and ANQGSEA. The CDR3 is 13 residues long. Trimming left V 7 bases short and J 1 base short, with 13 bases between. The CDR3 here is CSADGGENTEAFF. The CDR3 coding sequence is TGCAGCGCCGATGGTGGGGAGAACACTGAAGCTTTCTTT. Looking up the rest from reference TRBV29-1 and TRBJ1-1 gives the full variable domain: SAVISQKPSRDICQRGTSLTIQCQVDSQVTMMFWYRQQPGQSLTLIATANQGSEATYESGFVIDKFPISRPNLTFSTLTVSNMSPEDSSIYLCSADGGENTEAFFGQGTRLTVV.

V is TRBV9 and J is TRBJ1-1; possibly TRBD1 for D (5 bases). With 3 bases removed from V and 1 base from J, the gap between germline ends came to 16 bases. Germline CDR1 reads SGDLS; CDR2 reads YYNGEE. The CDR3 runs to 16 residues. The CDR3 sequence: CASSANPSTANTEAFF. CDR3 coding DNA: TGTGCCAGCAGCGCAAACCCGTCGACAGCGAACACTGAAGCTTTCTTT.

This clonotype was picked up a small number of times. The chain couples TRBV13 to TRBJ2-7, with 7 bases identical to TRBD1. The germline V gene encodes CDR1 PRHDT and CDR2 FYEKMQ (reference sequence). The V gene end was trimmed by 4 bases and the J gene end by 5 bases; junction bases not matched to a gene: 2. CDR3 length equals 12 residues. The CDR3 nucleotides are TGTGCCAGCAGCTCGAGGGGGCACGAGCAGTACGTC. It encodes CASSSRGHEQYV.

This rearrangement joins TRBV7-9 to TRBJ2-3, with D unresolved. CDR3 length: 12 amino acids. Looked up from germline, CDR1 is SEHNR and CDR2 is FQNEAQ (reference sequence). Trimming took 2 bases from V and 4 from J, leaving 4 bases between them. The CDR3 bases are TGTGCCAGCAGCTTAACTTCAGATACGCAGTATTTT. Translated, it gives CASSLTSDTQYF.